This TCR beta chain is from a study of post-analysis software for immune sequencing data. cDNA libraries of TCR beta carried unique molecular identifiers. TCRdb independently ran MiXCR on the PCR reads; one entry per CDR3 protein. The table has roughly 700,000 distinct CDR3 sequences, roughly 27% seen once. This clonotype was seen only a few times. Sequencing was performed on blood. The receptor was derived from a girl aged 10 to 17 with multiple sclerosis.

CDR3 DNA sequence: TGTGCCATCAGTGAGTATATCGAAGAGACCCAGTACTTC. Translating gives CAISEYIEETQYF. This chain uses TRBV10-3 with TRBJ2-5; no definite D call. Trimming removed 1 base from V and 3 bases from J, with 6 bases in between. The CDR3 has 13 residues. In germline, CDR1 is ENHRY, CDR2 SYGVKD.